The 3 T cell receptor beta chains below were found in one sample sequenced in a study of cytomegalovirus exposure and HLA in healthy donors. The PCR made use of 60 Vbeta and 13 Jbeta primers. This table comes from immunoSEQ multiplex PCR, and its TCRdb copy is limited to in-frame clones, with some not included. The sample includes some 170,000 clones, about four fifths of them seen just once. The sequencing sample was made of PBMCs. The receptors shown here come from a woman under 30 in good health and CMV-seropositive.

The V gene is TRBV5-1, the J gene TRBJ2-1; maybe TRBD2 (6 bases). V lost 0 bases to trimming and J lost 5 bases, with 12 bases between them. The CDR3 extends over 15 amino acids. Per the germline V gene, CDR1 is SGHRS and CDR2 is YFSETQ. Here the CDR3 reads CASSLAGTFNNEQFF. The CDR3 DNA follows: TGCGCCAGCAGCTTGGCGGGGACTTTTAACAATGAGCAGTTCTTC.

The chain joins TRBV6-1 to TRBJ1-1; no clear D. This CDR3 comprises 16 residues. Germline assignment: CDR1 MNHNS and CDR2 SASEGT. V lost 4 bases to trimming and J lost 0 bases, with 15 bases between them. CDR3 DNA: TGTGCCAGCAGTGCGTTCGAGGTAGTGGTGAACACTGAAGCTTTCTTT. It encodes CASSAFEVVVNTEAFF.

V gene TRBV7-8 combines with J gene TRBJ1-5; no clear D. CDR1 SGHVS and CDR2 FQNEAQ come from the germline V gene. Trimming removed 0 bases at V and 2 bases at J, with 11 bases between. The CDR3 loop spans 16 amino acids. The CDR3, as DNA: TGTGCCAGCAGCTTAGCCCAGGAAGGTGGCAATCAGCCCCAGCATTTT. Residues: CASSLAQEGGNQPQHF. Full variable domain (rest looked up from reference TRBV7-8 and TRBJ1-5): GAGVSQSPRYKVAKRGQDVALRCDPISGHVSLFWYQQALGQGPEFLTYFQNEAQLDKSGLPSDRFFAERPEGSVSTLKIQRTQQEDSAVYLCASSLAQEGGNQPQHFGDGTRLSIL.